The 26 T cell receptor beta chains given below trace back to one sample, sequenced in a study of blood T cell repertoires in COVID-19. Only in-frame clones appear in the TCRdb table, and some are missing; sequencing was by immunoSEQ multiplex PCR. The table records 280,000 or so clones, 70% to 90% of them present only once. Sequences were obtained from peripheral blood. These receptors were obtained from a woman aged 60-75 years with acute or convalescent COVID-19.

The CDR3 sequence: CASSFGDRASYEQYF. The CDR3 region has the DNA TGTGCCAGCAGTTTTGGCGACAGGGCATCCTACGAGCAGTACTTC. The gene calls are TRBV28 and TRBJ2-7; 7 nucleotides agree with TRBD1. The V and J ends lost 3 bases and 1 base, in that order; junction bases with no gene match: 6. Per the germline V gene, CDR1 is MDHEN and CDR2 is SYDVKM. The CDR3 length is 15 residues.

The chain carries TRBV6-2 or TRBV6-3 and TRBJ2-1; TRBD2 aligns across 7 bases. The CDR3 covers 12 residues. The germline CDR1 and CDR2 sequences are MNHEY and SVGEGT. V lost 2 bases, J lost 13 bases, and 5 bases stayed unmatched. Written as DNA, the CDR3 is TGTGCCAGCAGTTACCGGACTAGACTTCAGTTCTTC. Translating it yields CASSYRTRLQFF.

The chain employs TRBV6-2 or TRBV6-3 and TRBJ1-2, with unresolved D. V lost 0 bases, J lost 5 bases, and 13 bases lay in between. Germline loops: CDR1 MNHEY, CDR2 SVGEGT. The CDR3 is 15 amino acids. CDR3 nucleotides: TGTGCCAGCAGTTACTCGAGAGGAACCTTGTATGGCTACACCTTC. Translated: CASSYSRGTLYGYTF.

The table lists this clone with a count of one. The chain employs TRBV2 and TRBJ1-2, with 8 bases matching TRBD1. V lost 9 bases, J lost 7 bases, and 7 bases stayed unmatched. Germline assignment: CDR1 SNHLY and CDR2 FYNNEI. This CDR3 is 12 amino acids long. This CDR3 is CASSRGLGGYTF. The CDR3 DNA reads TGTGCCAGTAGCAGGGGGCTTGGTGGCTACACCTTC.

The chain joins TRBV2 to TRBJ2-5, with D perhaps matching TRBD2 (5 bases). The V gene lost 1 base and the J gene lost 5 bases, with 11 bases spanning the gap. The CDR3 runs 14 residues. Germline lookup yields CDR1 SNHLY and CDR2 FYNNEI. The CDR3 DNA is TGTGCCAGCAGTGAAGTCGGGGAATCGGAGACCCAGTACTTC. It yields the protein CASSEVGESETQYF.

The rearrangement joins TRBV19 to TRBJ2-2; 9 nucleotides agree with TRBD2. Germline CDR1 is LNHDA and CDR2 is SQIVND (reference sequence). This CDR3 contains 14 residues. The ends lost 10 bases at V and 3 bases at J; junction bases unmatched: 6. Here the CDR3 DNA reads TGTGCCATATCCAGCGGGGGGTACACCGGGGAGCTGTTTTTT. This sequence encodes CAISSGGYTGELFF. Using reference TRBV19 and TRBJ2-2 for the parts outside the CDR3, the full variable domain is DGGITQSPKYLFRKEGQNVTLSCEQNLNHDAMYWYRQDPGQGLRLIYYSQIVNDFQKGDIAEGYSVSREKKESFPLTVTSAQKNPTAFYLCAISSGGYTGELFFGEGSRLTVL.

This chain's CDR3 is CASTTGGPGELFF. The CDR3 region has the DNA TGTGCCAGCACCACGGGGGGGCCCGGGGAGCTGTTTTTT. V usage is TRBV6-6 and J usage is TRBJ2-2; 8 nucleotides line up with TRBD2. CDR3 size: 13 residues. Germline V CDR1 and CDR2: MNHNY, SVGAGI (reference sequence). The V segment lost 7 bases and the J segment 6 bases; nucleotides outside the gene matches: 4.

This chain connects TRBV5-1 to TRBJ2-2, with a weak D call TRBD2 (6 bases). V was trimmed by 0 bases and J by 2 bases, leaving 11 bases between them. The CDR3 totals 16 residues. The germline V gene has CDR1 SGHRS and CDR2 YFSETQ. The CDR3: CASSLAQGLNTGELFF. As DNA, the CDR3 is TGCGCCAGCAGCTTGGCCCAGGGACTTAACACCGGGGAGCTGTTTTTT.

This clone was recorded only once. The CDR3 reads CASSLWSGRNTEAFF. CDR3 DNA sequence: TGCGCCAGCAGCTTGTGGTCCGGGAGGAACACTGAAGCTTTCTTT. This sequence joins TRBV5-1 and TRBJ1-1; D is unclear. The CDR3 is 15 amino acids. V was trimmed by 1 base and J by 1 base, leaving 11 bases between them. Germline V gene sequence: CDR1 SGHRS, CDR2 YFSETQ.

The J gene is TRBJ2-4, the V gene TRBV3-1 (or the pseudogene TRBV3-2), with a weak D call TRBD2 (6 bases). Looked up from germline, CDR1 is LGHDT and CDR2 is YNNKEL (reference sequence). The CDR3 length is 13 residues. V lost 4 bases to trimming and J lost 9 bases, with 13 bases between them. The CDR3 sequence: CASSRSEGGIQYF. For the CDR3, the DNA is TGTGCCAGCAGCCGCTCGGAGGGCGGCATTCAGTACTTC.

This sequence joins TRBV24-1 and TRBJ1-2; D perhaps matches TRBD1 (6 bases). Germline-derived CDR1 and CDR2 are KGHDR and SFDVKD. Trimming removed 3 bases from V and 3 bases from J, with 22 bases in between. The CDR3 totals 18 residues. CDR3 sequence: CATSDAGEPGGGDYGYTF. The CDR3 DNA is TGTGCCACCAGTGATGCAGGGGAGCCCGGAGGCGGTGACTATGGCTACACCTTC.

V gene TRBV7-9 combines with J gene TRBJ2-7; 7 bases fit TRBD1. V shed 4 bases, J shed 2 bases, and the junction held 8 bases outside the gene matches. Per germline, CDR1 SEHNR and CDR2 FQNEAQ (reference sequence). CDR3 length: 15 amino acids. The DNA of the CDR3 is TGTGCCAGCAGCTCGAGACAGGGTGACGCCTACGAGCAGTACTTC. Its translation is CASSSRQGDAYEQYF.

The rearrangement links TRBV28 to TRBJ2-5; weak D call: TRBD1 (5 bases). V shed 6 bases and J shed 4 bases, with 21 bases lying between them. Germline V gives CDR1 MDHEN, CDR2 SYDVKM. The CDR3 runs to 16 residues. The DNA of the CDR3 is TGTGCCAGCAGCCCCTTTGGTTTGCCCAGGGTAGAGACCCAGTACTTC. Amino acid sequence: CASSPFGLPRVETQYF.

For the CDR3, the DNA is TGTGCCAGCAGCCCGGGACAGCTTAGCAATCAGCCCCAGCATTTT. Translation gives CASSPGQLSNQPQHF. The V gene is TRBV11-2, the J gene TRBJ1-5, with 7 bases matching TRBD1. The CDR3 extends over 15 amino acids. From germline, CDR1 is SGHAT and CDR2 FQNNGV. After removal of 5 bases from V and 0 bases from J, the junction contained 4 bases not matched to a gene.

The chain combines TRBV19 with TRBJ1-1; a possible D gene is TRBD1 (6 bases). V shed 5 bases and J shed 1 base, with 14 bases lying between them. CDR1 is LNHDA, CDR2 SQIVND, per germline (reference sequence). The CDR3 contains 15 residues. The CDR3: CASSPGRGGNTEAFF. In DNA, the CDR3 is TGTGCCAGTAGTCCTGGGAGAGGGGGGAACACTGAAGCTTTCTTT.

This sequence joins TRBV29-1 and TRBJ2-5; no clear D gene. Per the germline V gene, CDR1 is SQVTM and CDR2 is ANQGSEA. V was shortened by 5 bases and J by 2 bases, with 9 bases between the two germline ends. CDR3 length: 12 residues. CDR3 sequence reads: CSVSPGQETQYF. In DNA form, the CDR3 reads TGCAGCGTTTCCCCAGGTCAAGAGACCCAGTACTTC.

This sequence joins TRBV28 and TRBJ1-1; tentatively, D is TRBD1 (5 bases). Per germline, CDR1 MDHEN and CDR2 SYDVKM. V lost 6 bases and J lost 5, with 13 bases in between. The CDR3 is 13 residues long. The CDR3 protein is CASSPPKGTEAFF. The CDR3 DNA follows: TGTGCCAGCAGCCCCCCTAAGGGGACTGAAGCTTTCTTT.

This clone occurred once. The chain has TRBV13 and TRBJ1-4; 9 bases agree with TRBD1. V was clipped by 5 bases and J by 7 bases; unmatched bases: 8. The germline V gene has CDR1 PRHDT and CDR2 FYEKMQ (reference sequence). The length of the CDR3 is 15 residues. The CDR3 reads CASSHGQGRSEKLFF. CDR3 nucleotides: TGTGCCAGCAGCCATGGACAGGGGCGTAGTGAAAAACTGTTTTTT.

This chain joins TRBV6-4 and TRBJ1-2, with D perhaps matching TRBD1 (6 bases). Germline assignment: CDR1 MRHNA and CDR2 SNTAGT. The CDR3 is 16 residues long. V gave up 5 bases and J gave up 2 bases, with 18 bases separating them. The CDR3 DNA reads TGTGCCAGCAGTCCGGCCGCTGGACAGCTAAACTATGGCTACACCTTC. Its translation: CASSPAAGQLNYGYTF.

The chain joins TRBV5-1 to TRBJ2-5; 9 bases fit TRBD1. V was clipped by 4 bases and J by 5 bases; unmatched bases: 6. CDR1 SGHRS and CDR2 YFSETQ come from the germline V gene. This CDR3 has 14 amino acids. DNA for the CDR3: TGCGCCAGCAGCCTGGGACAGGGAGGCGAGACCCAGTACTTC. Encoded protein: CASSLGQGGETQYF.

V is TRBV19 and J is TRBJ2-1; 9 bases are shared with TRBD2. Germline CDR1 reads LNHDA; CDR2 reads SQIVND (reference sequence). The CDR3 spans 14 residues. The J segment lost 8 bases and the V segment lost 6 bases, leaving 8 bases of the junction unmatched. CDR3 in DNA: TGTGCCAGTAGCGTAGCGGGAGTCGATTATGAGCAGTTCTTC. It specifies CASSVAGVDYEQFF. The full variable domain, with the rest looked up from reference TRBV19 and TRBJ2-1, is DGGITQSPKYLFRKEGQNVTLSCEQNLNHDAMYWYRQDPGQGLRLIYYSQIVNDFQKGDIAEGYSVSREKKESFPLTVTSAQKNPTAFYLCASSVAGVDYEQFFGPGTRLTVL.

The CDR3 nucleotides are TGTGCCAGCAGTTTCCTGTTAAGGGGGCCCACCTACGAGCAGTACTTC. Its protein product is CASSFLLRGPTYEQYF. J is TRBJ2-7 and V is TRBV28, with TRBD1 matching over 7 bases. Trimming at V came to 3 bases and at J to 2 bases, leaving 10 bases not matched to a gene. Germline V gene data show CDR1 as MDHEN and CDR2 as SYDVKM. The CDR3 has 16 amino acids.

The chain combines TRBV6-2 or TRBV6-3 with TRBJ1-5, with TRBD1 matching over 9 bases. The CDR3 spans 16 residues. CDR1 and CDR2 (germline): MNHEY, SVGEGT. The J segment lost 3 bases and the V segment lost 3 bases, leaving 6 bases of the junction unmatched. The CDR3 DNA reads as TGTGCCAGCAGTTATTGGGACAGGGTTGCCAATCAGCCCCAGCATTTT. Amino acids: CASSYWDRVANQPQHF.

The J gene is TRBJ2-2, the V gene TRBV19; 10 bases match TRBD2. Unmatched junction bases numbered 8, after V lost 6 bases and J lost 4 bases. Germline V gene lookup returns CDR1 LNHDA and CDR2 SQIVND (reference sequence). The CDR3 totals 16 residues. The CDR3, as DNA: TGTGCCAGTAGCTCGACTAGCGGGCTTACCACCGGGGAGCTGTTTTTT. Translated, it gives CASSSTSGLTTGELFF.

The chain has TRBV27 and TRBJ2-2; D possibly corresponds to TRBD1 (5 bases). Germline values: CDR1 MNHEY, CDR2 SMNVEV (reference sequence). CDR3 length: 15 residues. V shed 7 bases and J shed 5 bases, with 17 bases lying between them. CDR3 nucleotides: TGTGCCAGCACCCTCGGGCAGGGTGGAACCGGGGAGCTGTTTTTT. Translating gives CASTLGQGGTGELFF.

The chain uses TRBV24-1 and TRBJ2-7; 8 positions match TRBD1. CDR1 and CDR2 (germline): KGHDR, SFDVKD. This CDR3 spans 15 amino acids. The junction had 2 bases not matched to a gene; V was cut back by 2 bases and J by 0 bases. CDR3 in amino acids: CATSDSGTGSYEQYF. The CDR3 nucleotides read TGTGCCACCAGTGATTCCGGGACAGGCTCCTACGAGCAGTACTTC.